The 27 T cell receptor beta chains reported below all come from one sample, sequenced in a study of T cells in Graves' hyperthyroidism and ophthalmopathy. The CDR3 regions of TCR beta were amplified from RNA transcripts. First-round RT-PCR of the TCR CDR3 relied on the HTBI primer set. A single record per CDR3 protein comes from TCRdb applying MiXCR to the multiplex PCR reads. This table holds approximately 610,000 distinct CDR3 sequences, 16% found once. Sample: blood. The receptor set was obtained from a woman under 30 with Graves' hyperthyroidism.

This clonotype was detected only a few times. V gene TRBV6-1 combines with J gene TRBJ2-6, with D possibly being TRBD1 or TRBD2 (5 bases each). The CDR3 contains 18 residues. Germline loops: CDR1 MNHNS, CDR2 SASEGT. The ends were cut back, 8 bases at V and 5 bases at J, with 25 bases in the middle. In DNA, the CDR3 is TGTGCCAGCTCTCCGATGGGTGTCCCAGGGACCTGGGCCAACGTCCTGACTTTC. Its translation is CASSPMGVPGTWANVLTF.

This clonotype was recorded a few times. The CDR3 here is CASSLVGREYEQYF. The CDR3 DNA is TGTGCCAGCAGCTTAGTCGGCAGGGAGTACGAGCAGTACTTC. The chain has TRBV7-9 and TRBJ2-7; D might be TRBD1 or TRBD2, each matching 5 bases. This CDR3 has 14 residues. V lost 1 base and J lost 4, with 11 bases in between. Per germline, CDR1 SEHNR and CDR2 FQNEAQ (reference sequence). The entire variable domain, with the rest obtained from reference TRBV7-9 and TRBJ2-7, is as follows: DTGVSQNPRHKITKRGQNVTFRCDPISEHNRLYWYRQTLGQGPEFLTYFQNEAQLEKSRLLSDRFSAERPKGSFSTLEIQRTEQGDSAMYLCASSLVGREYEQYFGPGTRLTVT.

The sample holds many counts of this clonotype. V usage is TRBV29-1 and J usage is TRBJ2-3; 7 nucleotides align to TRBD2. J gave up 3 bases and V 4 bases, and 7 bases lay outside the gene matches. The CDR3 is made up of 14 amino acids. The V gene's germline CDR1 is SQVTM and CDR2 ANQGSEA. CDR3 residues: CSVVPAGETDTQYF. As DNA, the CDR3 is TGCAGCGTTGTCCCGGCGGGGGAAACAGATACGCAGTATTTT.

This clonotype was seen ten or more times. This chain connects TRBV3-1 to TRBJ1-4; D is unresolved. Trimming cost V 0 bases and J 5 bases, with 10 bases left between them. Germline V gene lookup returns CDR1 LGHDT and CDR2 YNNKEL (reference sequence). The CDR3 extends over 15 amino acids. The CDR3 sequence is CASSQDRVRNEKLFF. The DNA for the CDR3 is TGTGCCAGCAGCCAAGATCGGGTCAGAAATGAAAAACTGTTTTTT.

This chain joins TRBV11-2 and TRBJ2-7; possible D gene TRBD2, 5 bases. Germline V lookup: CDR1 SGHAT, CDR2 FQNNGV. The CDR3 covers 14 residues. Between the trimmed V and J ends, which lost 5 bases and 2 bases, there was a span of 13 bases. The CDR3 DNA follows: TGTGCCAGCAGCCTTCCTGGACTCGCCTACGAGCAGTACTTC. This sequence encodes CASSLPGLAYEQYF.

V usage is TRBV11-2 and J usage is TRBJ1-3; 8 nucleotides match TRBD1. Looked up from germline, CDR1 is SGHAT and CDR2 is FQNNGV. The CDR3 spans 15 residues. The V segment lost 5 bases and the J segment 4 bases; nucleotides outside the gene matches: 7. The CDR3 loop is CASSNDRGIGNTIYF. CDR3 nucleotide sequence: TGTGCCAGCAGCAACGACAGGGGTATCGGAAACACCATATATTTT. Variable domain in full (rest from reference TRBV11-2 and TRBJ1-3): EAGVAQSPRYKIIEKRQSVAFWCNPISGHATLYWYQQILGQGPKLLIQFQNNGVVDDSQLPKDRFSAERLKGVDSTLKIQPAKLEDSAVYLCASSNDRGIGNTIYFGEGSWLTVV.

This rearrangement joins TRBV7-2 to TRBJ2-1, with D perhaps given as TRBD1 or TRBD2 (6 bases each). Germline-derived CDR1 and CDR2 are SGHTA and FQGNSA. The CDR3 contains 12 residues. Trimming took 2 bases from V and 9 from J, leaving 8 bases between them. The chain's CDR3 is CASSLWGAEQFF. The CDR3 bases are TGTGCCAGCAGCTTATGGGGGGCTGAGCAGTTCTTC.

This chain uses TRBV3-1 with TRBJ2-7; 7 bases line up with TRBD1. The CDR3 spans 15 residues. V lost 5 bases and J lost 2; bases outside the gene matches: 9. Germline V gene sequence: CDR1 LGHDT, CDR2 YNNKEL (reference sequence). Written as DNA, the CDR3 is TGTGCCAGCAGCTTCCGACAGGGTAGGCCCTACGAGCAGTACTTC. Encoded protein: CASSFRQGRPYEQYF.

This clonotype was seen a few times. One junction end disagrees with the germline gene, perhaps due to a read error. The chain joins TRBV28 to TRBJ2-5; TRBD1 matches 8 bases. The CDR3 totals 10 residues. Germline assignment: CDR1 MDHEN and CDR2 SYDVKM. CDR3 loop: CASSPPDRDF. The CDR3 DNA is TGTGCCAGCAGTCCACCGGACAGGGACTTC.

There are a few counts of this clonotype. V and J are TRBV6-5 and TRBJ2-1; perhaps TRBD1 as D (5 bases). Germline-derived CDR1 and CDR2 are MNHEY and SVGAGI. Trimming stripped 3 bases from V and 7 bases from J, with 13 bases between. This CDR3 comprises 14 residues. The CDR3 DNA is TGTGCCAGCAGTTATATCCAGGGTTCGAATGAGCAGTTCTTC. Translating it yields CASSYIQGSNEQFF.

This clonotype was counted a few times. This chain joins TRBV18 and TRBJ1-2; tentatively, D is TRBD1 (5 bases). V lost 3 bases and J 5 bases, leaving 16 bases between the germline ends. The CDR3 spans 15 residues. Germline CDR1 is KGHSH and CDR2 is LQKENI. The CDR3 here is CASSPSGGKSYGYTF. The CDR3 DNA follows: TGTGCCAGCTCACCTTCCGGGGGAAAATCATATGGCTACACCTTC.

The rearrangement links TRBV19 to TRBJ1-6; 8 bases line up with TRBD1. Germline assignment: CDR1 LNHDA and CDR2 SQIVND (reference sequence). V was clipped by 6 bases and J by 10 bases; unmatched bases: 5. The CDR3 consists of 13 residues. CDR3 sequence reads: CASRQGVGSPLHF. DNA for the CDR3: TGTGCCAGTAGACAGGGGGTGGGGTCACCCCTCCACTTT.

This clonotype was observed many times. The rearrangement links TRBV6-5 to TRBJ2-5; D remains unclear. Trimming shortened V by 2 bases and J by 3 bases, and 7 bases separated the two germline ends. This CDR3 contains 13 residues. Germline V gene sequence: CDR1 MNHEY, CDR2 SVGAGI. The CDR3 sequence is CASSYRTEETQYF. CDR3 DNA: TGTGCCAGCAGTTACCGAACGGAAGAGACCCAGTACTTC.

This rearrangement joins TRBV28 to TRBJ1-5; 9 nucleotides align to TRBD1. V lost 5 bases and J lost 6; bases outside the gene matches: 8. CDR3 size: 15 residues. Germline-derived CDR1 and CDR2 are MDHEN and SYDVKM. This CDR3 is CASSPPDRGGQPQHF. The CDR3 nucleotides read TGTGCCAGCAGTCCACCGGACAGGGGTGGTCAGCCCCAGCATTTT.

V gene TRBV4-2 combines with J gene TRBJ2-1; the match to TRBD2 covers 7 bases. The CDR3 is made up of 19 amino acids. J lost 0 bases, V lost 0 bases, and 11 bases had no gene match. CDR1 LGHNA and CDR2 YNFKEQ come from the germline V gene. The CDR3 region has the DNA TGTGCCAGCAGCCAAGATTGGGGGGGTAGGTGGTACTCCTACAATGAGCAGTTCTTC. The encoded protein is CASSQDWGGRWYSYNEQFF.

This clonotype was observed many times. V is TRBV2 and J is TRBJ2-1; 12 positions agree with TRBD2. CDR1 SNHLY and CDR2 FYNNEI come from the germline V gene. This CDR3 spans 16 amino acids. J was trimmed by 4 bases and V by 4 bases; bases with no gene match: 5. The CDR3 loop reads CASSGTGLAGYNEQFF. For the CDR3, the DNA is TGTGCCAGCAGTGGAACCGGACTAGCGGGATACAATGAGCAGTTCTTC.

This clonotype was found once. This sequence joins TRBV5-1 and TRBJ2-5; TRBD2 matches at 11 bases. Germline V gene data show CDR1 as SGHRS and CDR2 as YFSETQ. The junction had 9 bases not matched to a gene; V was cut back by 6 bases and J by 5 bases. The CDR3 length is 15 residues. CDR3 sequence reads: CASNPGLAVHETQYF. The CDR3 region has the DNA TGCGCCAGCAACCCGGGACTAGCGGTTCACGAGACCCAGTACTTC.

As DNA, the CDR3 is TGCAGTGCTAGCTATCGGGGCACTGAAGCTTTCTTT. The encoded protein is CSASYRGTEAFF. The V and J genes are TRBV20-1 and TRBJ1-1, with no clear D. The germline CDR1 and CDR2 sequences are DFQATT and SNEGSKA (reference sequence). V shed 3 bases and J shed 4 bases, with 9 bases lying between them. The CDR3 extends over 12 amino acids.

Comments on this clonotype: Relative to the germline gene, one junction end is altered; a read error may explain this. This chain joins TRBV18 and TRBJ1-1; 8 bases agree with TRBD1. CDR1 is KGHSH, CDR2 LQKENI, per germline. This CDR3 has 16 amino acids. The CDR3 coding sequence is TGTGCCGGCTCACCACGTGCAGGGGGCGGTAACACTGAAGCTTTCTTT. This codes for CAGSPRAGGGNTEAFF.

Comment on this clonotype: An end of the junction differs from the germline gene, which may be a read error. The V gene is TRBV5-1, the J gene TRBJ2-7; D gene unclear. This CDR3 contains 15 residues. Germline V gene data show CDR1 as SGHRS and CDR2 as YFSETQ. CDR3 in DNA: TGCGCCAGCAGCCCCGGCGGCGACCTCTCCTGCGAGCAGTACTTC. Its translation is CASSPGGDLSCEQYF.

This clonotype occurred many times. This chain joins TRBV28 and TRBJ2-2; possibly TRBD1 or TRBD2 for D (5 bases each). The CDR3 extends over 17 amino acids. V was trimmed by 5 bases and J by 0 bases, leaving 16 bases between them. Looked up from germline, CDR1 is MDHEN and CDR2 is SYDVKM. The CDR3 nucleotides read TGTGCCAGCAGTCCGAGGGGAAGCCTTACGAACACCGGGGAGCTGTTTTTT. Translation: CASSPRGSLTNTGELFF.

The CDR3 loop is CASSTVDVRDRSSYNSPLHF. The CDR3, as DNA: TGTGCCAGCAGCACTGTCGACGTACGGGATAGGAGCTCCTATAATTCACCCCTCCACTTT. The chain has TRBV25-1 and TRBJ1-6, with D unresolved. The CDR3 totals 20 residues. CDR1 and CDR2 from the germline V gene are MGHDK and SYGVNS. V lost 6 bases to trimming and J lost 0 bases, with 24 bases between them. Complete variable domain (other parts from reference TRBV25-1 and TRBJ1-6): EADIYQTPRYLVIGTGKKITLECSQTMGHDKMYWYQQDPGMELHLIHYSYGVNSTEKGDLSSESTVSRIRTEHFPLTLESARPSHTSQYLCASSTVDVRDRSSYNSPLHFGNGTRLTVT.

The V gene is TRBV6-1, the J gene TRBJ2-3; 8 nucleotides agree with TRBD2. Per germline, CDR1 MNHNS and CDR2 SASEGT. Trimming removed 6 bases from V and 2 bases from J; junction bases left unmatched: 13. The CDR3 contains 17 residues. The DNA of the CDR3 is TGTGCCAGCAGCCCCCCTGCGGGGCGGGGGGCCACAGATACGCAGTATTTT. This gives the protein CASSPPAGRGATDTQYF.

This clonotype was recorded a few times. The V call is TRBV6-1, the J call TRBJ1-5; perhaps TRBD1 as D (5 bases). The CDR3 has 19 residues. Trimming pared 6 bases from V and 0 bases from J, leaving 24 bases between. Per the germline V gene, CDR1 is MNHNS and CDR2 is SASEGT. In nucleotides, the CDR3 is TGTGCCAGCAGCCCTGGGGGGATGGGGCCAGAGAATAGCAATCAGCCCCAGCATTTT. Translated: CASSPGGMGPENSNQPQHF.

This chain uses TRBV11-3 with TRBJ2-7, with 7 bases fitting TRBD1. V was clipped by 5 bases and J by 3 bases; unmatched bases: 10. The CDR3 runs to 15 residues. Per the germline V gene, CDR1 is SGHNT and CDR2 is YENEEA. The CDR3 DNA is TGTGCCAGCAGCCCGACCGGGACAGCGAGCTACGAGCAGTACTTC. Translating gives CASSPTGTASYEQYF.

This clonotype was detected only once. The gene calls are TRBV27 and TRBJ1-3, with D unresolved. From germline, CDR1 is MNHEY and CDR2 SMNVEV (reference sequence). The CDR3 is 14 amino acids. Between the trimmed V and J ends, which lost 2 bases and 4 bases, there was a span of 9 bases. CDR3 in DNA: TGTGCCAGCAGTTTAAGGGCTGGGGGAAACACCATATATTTT. Translation gives CASSLRAGGNTIYF.

This clonotype was observed many times. The chain employs TRBV12-3 or TRBV12-4 and TRBJ2-3; 10 bases fit TRBD1. J lost 5 bases, V lost 6 bases, and 8 bases had no gene match. The CDR3 is 15 residues long. This CDR3 reads CASSPRDRGQDTQYF. The DNA of the CDR3 is TGTGCCAGCAGCCCGCGGGACAGGGGCCAAGATACGCAGTATTTT.